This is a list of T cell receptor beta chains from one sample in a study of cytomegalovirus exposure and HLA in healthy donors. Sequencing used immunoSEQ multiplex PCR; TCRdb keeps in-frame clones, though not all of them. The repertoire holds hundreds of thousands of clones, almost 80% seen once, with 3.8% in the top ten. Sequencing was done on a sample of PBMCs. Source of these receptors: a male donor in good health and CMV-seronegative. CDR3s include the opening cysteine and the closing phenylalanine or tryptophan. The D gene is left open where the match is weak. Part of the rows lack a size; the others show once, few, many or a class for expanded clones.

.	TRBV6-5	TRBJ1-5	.	TGTGCCAGCAGTTCAGAAGGGGTAGGCAATCAGCCCCAGCATTTT	CASSSEGVGNQPQHF
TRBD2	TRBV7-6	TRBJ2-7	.	TGTGCCAGCAGCCCCGGGGGGTCGGGCGAGCAGTACTTC	CASSPGGSGEQYF
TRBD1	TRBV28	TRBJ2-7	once	TGTGCCAGCAGTTTTGACAGGGTTGTCGAGCAGTACTTC	CASSFDRVVEQYF
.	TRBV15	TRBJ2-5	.	TGTGCCACCAGCAGAGCTCGGGAGACCCAGTACTTC	CATSRARETQYF
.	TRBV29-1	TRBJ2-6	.	TGCAGCGTCTCTACGAGGGCCAACGTCCTGACTTTC	CSVSTRANVLTF
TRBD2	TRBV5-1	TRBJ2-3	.	TGCGCCAGCAGCTTGACTAGCGGGAGCACAGATACGCAGTATTTT	CASSLTSGSTDTQYF
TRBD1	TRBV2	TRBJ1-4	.	TGTGCCAGCAGTCCCAGGACAGGGAATGAAAAACTGTTTTTT	CASSPRTGNEKLFF
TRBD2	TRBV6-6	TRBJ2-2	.	TGTGCCAGCACCCATCTAGCGGGAGGTCCCGGGGAGCTGTTTTTT	CASTHLAGGPGELFF
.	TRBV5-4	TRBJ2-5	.	TGTGCCAGCAGCTTGGTCAGTTCCCAAGAGACCCAGTACTTC	CASSLVSSQETQYF
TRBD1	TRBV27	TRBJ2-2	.	TGTGCCAGCAGTTTATACGGACAGGGGGCATATACCGGGGAGCTGTTTTTT	CASSLYGQGAYTGELFF
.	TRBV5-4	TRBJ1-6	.	TGTGCCAGCAGCTTCCAGGGGAATTCACCCCTCCACTTT	CASSFQGNSPLHF